This TCR beta chain emerged from a study of shared clonotypes between healthy human individuals. Study-level information: Each donor had three CD4 naive, three CD4 memory, two CD8 naive and one CD8 memory plate.

Germline-derived CDR1 and CDR2 are SEHNR and FQNEAQ (reference sequence). CDR3 length: 17 amino acids. The junction had 12 bases not matched to a gene; V was cut back by 4 bases and J by 4 bases. Terminally differentiated effector memory CD45RA+ cells were left out of the naive CD8 fraction, which was CD45RO-negative and positively selected for CCR7. A 200 ng quantity of DNA, some 30,000 T cell genomes, went into the sorted-subset replicate PCRs. Sequenced by immunoSEQ multiplex PCR; TCRdb stores in-frame clones only, minus some. This sample carries about 600,000 clones, roughly 98% of them seen once, and the ten largest clones take 0.3%.

The chain recombines TRBV7-9 with TRBJ2-2; TRBD2 matches at 7 bases. This TCR was recovered from a man younger than 40 in good health. Sample: naive CD8+ T cells sorted from blood. CDR3 protein: CASSSPGEGRSTGELFF. The CDR3 DNA sequence: TGTGCCAGCAGCTCCCCTGGGGAGGGCCGGAGCACCGGGGAGCTGTTTTTT.